These 14 T cell receptor beta chains originate from one sample sequenced in a study of T cells in Graves' hyperthyroidism and ophthalmopathy (dated by TCRdb to 2018 to 2020). Library creation used multiplex PCR. TCRdb records Illumina HiSeq 2000 as the sequencer. TCR beta CDR3 regions were amplified from RNA transcripts. The TCR CDR3 was subjected to a first round of RT-PCR using the HTBI primer set and the Qiagen OneStep RT-PCR kit. TCRdb reworked the public reads: Q25 trimming with fastp, MiXCR clone assembly, productive beta chains retained. Every CDR3 protein is listed once, alongside the most common genes and DNA of its rows. The sample table shows 90,000 to 120,000 distinct CDR3 sequences, and more than 15% are seen once. Together, the top ten hold about 44% of the sample. The sequenced material came from blood. The receptors originated from a woman aged 45-60 years with Graves' hyperthyroidism.

This clonotype was found many times. This chain connects TRBV6-6 to TRBJ2-4, with D possibly TRBD2 on 6 matching bases. Per the germline V gene, CDR1 is MNHNY and CDR2 is SVGAGI (reference sequence). Trimming stripped 0 bases from V and 2 bases from J, with 8 bases between. The CDR3 is 15 residues long. CDR3 protein: CASSYSEGTKNIQYF. In DNA, the CDR3 is TGTGCCAGCAGTTACTCGGAGGGAACCAAAAACATTCAGTACTTC.

This clonotype was seen at least ten times. The chain links TRBV7-2 to TRBJ1-2; weak D call: TRBD1 (5 bases). Germline V gene lookup returns CDR1 SGHTA and CDR2 FQGNSA. Trimming removed 1 base from V and 7 bases from J, with 10 bases in between. CDR3 length: 13 amino acids. CDR3 region: CASSLGWGIGYTF. The CDR3 bases are TGTGCCAGCAGCTTAGGATGGGGGATTGGCTACACCTTC.

This clonotype was seen many times. The genes are TRBV18 and TRBJ2-2, with no clear D. Germline V gene lookup returns CDR1 KGHSH and CDR2 LQKENI. The V gene lost 3 bases and the J gene lost 5 bases, with 13 bases spanning the gap. There are 15 residues in the CDR3. The DNA of the CDR3 is TGTGCCAGCTCACCGGACGCGGTGATAACCGGGGAGCTGTTTTTT. Translated: CASSPDAVITGELFF.

This clonotype was seen many times. The V gene is TRBV2, the J gene TRBJ2-1, with 7 bases fitting TRBD2. With V trimmed by 8 bases and J by 8 bases, 21 bases remained unmatched. CDR1 SNHLY and CDR2 FYNNEI come from the germline V gene. This CDR3 contains 17 residues. The CDR3 nucleotides read TGTGCCAGCCGTGTAGGAAGGCTAGCGGAAGGGGCCCATGAGCAGTTCTTC. Its translation: CASRVGRLAEGAHEQFF.

This clonotype has at least ten counts. The chain employs TRBV7-9 and TRBJ2-1; the D gene is possibly TRBD1 (6 bases). Trimming cost V 5 bases and J 4 bases, with 24 bases left between them. Germline CDR1 is SEHNR and CDR2 is FQNEAQ (reference sequence). The CDR3 length is 18 residues. Here the CDR3 reads CASSPSLGQTTVYNEQFF. CDR3 coding DNA: TGTGCCAGCAGCCCATCACTAGGACAGACTACCGTTTACAATGAGCAGTTCTTC.

The chain uses TRBV3-1 and TRBJ2-1; 10 bases fit TRBD2. V lost 2 bases to trimming and J lost 8 bases; unmatched junction nucleotides: 6. Germline V CDR1 and CDR2: LGHDT, YNNKEL (reference sequence). The CDR3 runs 15 residues. The CDR3 loop reads CASSQSSGRGYEQFF. The CDR3 coding sequence is TGTGCCAGCAGCCAATCTAGCGGGAGAGGATATGAGCAGTTCTTC.

This rearrangement joins TRBV5-1 to TRBJ1-2; TRBD1 aligns across 9 bases. There are 14 residues in the CDR3. V dropped 0 bases and J dropped 6; count of bases not matched to a gene: 3. CDR1 and CDR2 from the germline V gene are SGHRS and YFSETQ. CDR3 sequence reads: CASSLDRGLDGYTF. CDR3 nucleotides: TGCGCCAGCAGCTTGGACAGGGGGCTAGATGGCTACACCTTC.

This clonotype was detected ten times or more. V is TRBV6-1 and J is TRBJ2-5, with D tentatively TRBD1 (7 bases). Per the germline V gene, CDR1 is MNHNS and CDR2 is SASEGT. V lost 6 bases, J lost 5 bases, and 25 bases lay in between. This CDR3 has 17 amino acids. CDR3 coding DNA: TGTGCCAGCAGGGGACAGACGGGAGTTGGGGGTCCGGAGACCCAGTACTTC. This encodes CASRGQTGVGGPETQYF.

This clonotype has ten or more counts. V gene TRBV20-1 combines with J gene TRBJ1-2, with D unresolved. The CDR3 loop spans 14 amino acids. The V and J ends lost 0 bases and 0 bases respectively, with 8 bases between them. Germline CDR1 and CDR2: DFQATT and SNEGSKA (reference sequence). DNA for the CDR3: TGCAGTGCTAGAGATCACCCTTCTAACTATGGCTACACCTTC. Protein product: CSARDHPSNYGYTF.

Ten or more counts support this clonotype. The chain combines TRBV7-6 with TRBJ2-1; a weak D match, TRBD2 (5 bases). Germline assignment: CDR1 SGHVS and CDR2 FNYEAQ. Trimming removed 8 bases at V and 7 bases at J, with 18 bases between. The CDR3 length is 14 residues. The CDR3 DNA reads TGTGCCAGCGGAAACAATGCTTGGAGGAATGAGCAGTTCTTC. This encodes CASGNNAWRNEQFF.

The sample holds many counts of this clonotype. The rearrangement links TRBV20-1 to TRBJ2-1, with D tentatively TRBD1 (6 bases). The CDR3 consists of 13 residues. Between the trimmed V and J ends, which lost 6 bases and 9 bases, there was a span of 18 bases. Germline V gene lookup returns CDR1 DFQATT and CDR2 SNEGSKA (reference sequence). CDR3 sequence reads: CSAQGRSSSEQFF. CDR3 coding DNA: TGCAGTGCCCAGGGGCGGAGTTCGAGTGAGCAGTTCTTC.

Concerning this clonotype: Mismatch with germline at one junction end may stem from a read error. The chain employs TRBV2 and TRBJ2-1; D possibly corresponds to TRBD2 (5 bases). This CDR3 is 13 amino acids long. The germline V gene has CDR1 SNHLY and CDR2 FYNNEI. CDR3 coding DNA: TGTGTCAGCAGTGTATCTCTCAGCGGCGCCCAGTTCTTC. Protein sequence: CVSSVSLSGAQFF.

This clonotype was found many times. The chain couples TRBV6-1 to TRBJ1-2; a possible D gene is TRBD1 (5 bases). The CDR3 extends over 13 amino acids. The germline V gene encodes CDR1 MNHNS and CDR2 SASEGT. The V gene lost 6 bases and the J gene lost 8 bases, with 16 bases spanning the gap. CDR3 nucleotide sequence: TGTGCCAGCAGAGGGGCAGGGATCTACGGCTACACCTTC. This encodes CASRGAGIYGYTF.

This clonotype was picked up many times. The genes are TRBV3-1 and TRBJ1-1; D unresolved. The CDR3 has 14 residues. Trimming stripped 0 bases from V and 3 bases from J, with 8 bases between. Germline CDR1 is LGHDT and CDR2 is YNNKEL (reference sequence). The CDR3 here is CASSQDLSYTEAFF. Here the CDR3 DNA reads TGTGCCAGCAGCCAAGATCTATCCTACACTGAAGCTTTCTTT. Full variable domain (rest looked up from reference TRBV3-1 and TRBJ1-1): DTAVSQTPKYLVTQMGNDKSIKCEQNLGHDTMYWYKQDSKKFLKIMFSYNNKELIINETVPNRFSPKSPDKAHLNLHINSLELGDSAVYFCASSQDLSYTEAFFGQGTRLTVV.